A single sample gave rise to the 12 T cell receptor beta chains below, sequenced in a study of blood T cell repertoires in COVID-19. TCRdb's table, derived via immunoSEQ multiplex PCR, lists solely in-frame clones and lacks some. This table has about 12,000 clones, roughly 90% appearing once. Source material: peripheral blood. These receptors originate from a man between 65 and 80 years old with active COVID-19.

V is TRBV6-1 and J is TRBJ1-4; D ambiguous. CDR1 is MNHNS, CDR2 SASEGT, per germline. The CDR3 runs 15 residues. Trimming took 0 bases from V and 3 from J, leaving 8 bases between them. DNA of the CDR3: TGTGCCAGCAGTGAAGCGTACGGGGCTAATGAAAAACTGTTTTTT. This gives the protein CASSEAYGANEKLFF.

V gene TRBV4-2 combines with J gene TRBJ1-5; TRBD1 is a possible D gene (6 bases). V lost 0 bases to trimming and J lost 3 bases, with 12 bases between them. In germline, CDR1 is LGHNA, CDR2 YNFKEQ. The CDR3 runs 16 residues. CDR3 sequence: CASSQEDRSFNQPQHF. CDR3 bases: TGTGCCAGCAGCCAAGAAGACAGGTCCTTCAATCAGCCCCAGCATTTT.

The V call is TRBV6-4, the J call TRBJ2-3; TRBD2 matches at 11 bases. Trimming at V came to 5 bases and at J to 3 bases, leaving 4 bases not matched to a gene. The CDR3 is made up of 15 amino acids. Germline loops: CDR1 MRHNA, CDR2 SNTAGT. CDR3 amino acids: CASSSTSGVTDTQYF. CDR3 DNA: TGTGCCAGCAGTTCGACTAGCGGGGTTACAGATACGCAGTATTTT.

Points on this clone: Germline and junction disagree at one end, which may indicate a read error. J is TRBJ2-7 and V is TRBV7-8, with D possibly being TRBD2 (5 bases). The CDR3 extends over 13 amino acids. Per the germline V gene, CDR1 is SGHVS and CDR2 is FQNEAQ. DNA of the CDR3: TGTGCCAGCAGCTCAGGACTGAACTCCGTGCTCGACTTC. This codes for CASSSGLNSVLDF.

The rearrangement joins TRBV18 to TRBJ1-1; D is unresolved. The V gene lost 3 bases and the J gene lost 3 bases, with 8 bases spanning the gap. This CDR3 has 13 residues. CDR1 and CDR2 from the germline V gene are KGHSH and LQKENI. CDR3 DNA: TGTGCCAGCTCACCGCTCTCGGACACTGAAGCTTTCTTT. It encodes CASSPLSDTEAFF.

This clone came up once. The chain combines TRBV7-9 with TRBJ2-1, with TRBD2 matching over 11 bases. The CDR3 has 14 amino acids. Trimming cost V 2 bases and J 9 bases; bases outside gene matches: 3. The V gene's germline CDR1 is SEHNR and CDR2 FQNEAQ (reference sequence). CDR3 bases: TGTGCCAGCAGCTTACTAGCGGGGGGTGGTGAGCAGTTCTTC. Protein: CASSLLAGGGEQFF.

This rearrangement joins TRBV29-1 to TRBJ2-7, with D hard to call. This CDR3 contains 11 residues. Germline V gene sequence: CDR1 SQVTM, CDR2 ANQGSEA. V was cut by 3 bases and J by 4 bases, with 7 bases left in between. As DNA, the CDR3 is TGCAGCGTTGATGGGCAGTACGAGCAGTACTTC. It specifies CSVDGQYEQYF.

This chain uses TRBV2 with TRBJ1-2; 8 positions match TRBD1. CDR3 length: 14 residues. CDR1 is SNHLY, CDR2 FYNNEI, per germline. V dropped 2 bases and J dropped 6; count of bases not matched to a gene: 5. The CDR3 here is CASSEKDRDDGYTF. CDR3 in DNA: TGTGCCAGCAGTGAAAAGGACAGGGATGATGGCTACACCTTC.

The V and J genes are TRBV19 and TRBJ1-2, with 8 bases matching TRBD1. After removal of 3 bases from V and 8 bases from J, the junction contained 11 bases not matched to a gene. This CDR3 has 15 residues. CDR1 is LNHDA, CDR2 SQIVND, per germline (reference sequence). CDR3 sequence reads: CASSIQLQGDGGYTF. Here the CDR3 DNA reads TGTGCCAGTAGTATCCAGCTACAGGGGGACGGAGGCTACACCTTC.

The CDR3 region is CASRESGAYNEQFF. The CDR3 DNA reads as TGTGCCAGCAGGGAAAGCGGGGCCTACAATGAGCAGTTCTTC. V and J are TRBV7-9 and TRBJ2-1; 7 bases are shared with TRBD2. There are 14 residues in the CDR3. CDR1 and CDR2 (germline): SEHNR, FQNEAQ (reference sequence). The V and J ends lost 6 bases and 2 bases, in that order; junction bases with no gene match: 4. The whole variable domain, remainder taken from reference TRBV7-9 and TRBJ2-1, is DTGVSQNPRHKITKRGQNVTFRCDPISEHNRLYWYRQTLGQGPEFLTYFQNEAQLEKSRLLSDRFSAERPKGSFSTLEIQRTEQGDSAMYLCASRESGAYNEQFFGPGTRLTVL.

The chain uses TRBV5-4 and TRBJ2-3; TRBD1 might be the D (5 bases). CDR3 length: 15 residues. CDR1 and CDR2 from the germline V gene are SGHNT and YYREEE (reference sequence). The V and J ends lost 4 bases and 6 bases respectively, with 18 bases between them. Here the CDR3 reads CASSRWGGEMDTQYF. CDR3 DNA: TGTGCCAGCAGCCGTTGGGGCGGAGAAATGGATACGCAGTATTTT.

V gene TRBV28 combines with J gene TRBJ2-1; 14 nucleotides match TRBD2. After removal of 7 bases from V and 14 bases from J, the junction contained 4 bases not matched to a gene. Germline assignment: CDR1 MDHEN and CDR2 SYDVKM. The CDR3 has 12 amino acids. In nucleotides, the CDR3 is TGTGCCAGCACCAAGGGACTAGCGGGAGAGTTCTTC. Translation: CASTKGLAGEFF. Full variable domain (rest looked up from reference TRBV28 and TRBJ2-1): DVKVTQSSRYLVKRTGEKVFLECVQDMDHENMFWYRQDPGLGLRLIYFSYDVKMKEKGDIPEGYSVSREKKERFSLILESASTNQTSMYLCASTKGLAGEFFGPGTRLTVL.